A selection of T cell receptor beta chains follows, all from one sample in a study of T cell responses to AZD1222 COVID-19 vaccine. Sequenced by immunoSEQ multiplex PCR; TCRdb stores in-frame clones only, minus some. The sample holds 100,000 to 150,000 clones, about 90% seen once. The input for sequencing was peripheral blood, taken on day 0 of AZD1222 vaccination. These receptors all stem from an adult in good health. Both conserved end residues are trimmed from each CDR3.

>TRBV10-3
AGGGDRDNSPLH
>TRBV19
ASSKIAGESYEQY
>TRBV5-5
ASSGGGDSPLH
>TRBV9
ASSVDSRGELF
>TRBV24-1
ATSDQRASYQETQY
>TRBV9
ASSTRLAGGTDTQY
>TRBV4-3
ASSQNAGGRTNEKLF
>TRBV24-1
ATSGPNTGELF
>TRBV28
ASSLSDRVEKLF
>TRBV7-3
ASSQGQGETQY
>TRBV6-1
ASRHRDRYTGELF
>TRBV19
ASSLLGEGYT
>TRBV11-2
ASSLASRVISTDTQY
>TRBV13
ASSRGPGNTIY
>TRBV7-2
ASSLRTLGGYT
>TRBV15
ATSSPPDKSEQY
>TRBV10-2
ASSEDQPQH
>TRBV6-6
ASGLGAEAF
>TRBV5-1
ASSTGQSTGELF
>TRBV27
ASSLSGGRSYTGELF
>TRBV2
ASSVRTTMRETQY
>TRBV27
ASSLSPSSYNSPLH
>TRBV12-5
ASGGSTEPLLSGNTIY
>TRBV29-1
SVEKGRGLVTQY
>TRBV7-2
ASSFTGTSLSYNEQF
>TRBV4-1
ASSQAGQVGNEQF
>TRBV30
AWGYSGTLGYT
>TRBV30
AWSLHLSNQPQH
>TRBV7-2
ASSTGGLYGYT
>TRBV30
AWSAVDEQF
>TRBV30
AWYRDRSYFSGNTIY
>TRBV3-1/TRBV3-2
ASSPRTGGNTGELF
>TRBV12-3/TRBV12-4
ASSLSYVGELF
>TRBV7-8
ASSHGSSSYNSPLH
>TRBV30
AWSVLGTGRNTEAF
>TRBV7-3
ASSLRVSGDTDTQY
>TRBV24-1
ATRTGVNTEAF
>TRBV5-1
ASSLSMGNTEAF
>TRBV7-2
ASSLLPRETQY
>TRBV28
ASSPLPGQGKETQY
>TRBV7-9
ASSLLTSGGYEQY
>TRBV28
ASKTGNGYT
>TRBV7-2
ASSLEWGQGDTEAF
>TRBV7-2
ASSLERGAGGYT
>TRBV11-3
ASSPRGTGGYNEQF
>TRBV7-3
ASSLTGLAKNIQY
>TRBV3-1/TRBV3-2
ASSTHRGRSLAF
>TRBV28
ASSLGGVQYEQF
>TRBV7-9
ASSLSRGGYNSPLH
>TRBV3-1/TRBV3-2
ASSRGSGGNYQPQH
>TRBV6-2/TRBV6-3
ASSLTPTGELF
>TRBV6-6
ASTLTGVNTEAF
>TRBV7-2
ASSSGAGYEQY
>TRBV28
ASRKSGRSSTDTQY
>TRBV28
ASRITSGGTGELF
>TRBV4-1
ASSQEKKLAATYNEQF
>TRBV9
ASSVALNTEAF
>TRBV30
AWSTRGRKYGYT
>TRBV5-1
ASRTTGVDTGELF
>TRBV4-1
ASSQEIGLAVQETQY